This T cell receptor beta chain is drawn from a study of blood T cells in healthy people across ages. The CDR3 has 17 amino acids. Germline V gene lookup returns CDR1 SGHDN and CDR2 FVKESK. V gave up 5 bases and J gave up 1 base; unmatched junction bases: 12. This clonotype was detected a few times. As yet, its antigen is unknown. Then a second PCR, running about 6 to 12 cycles, was carried out with a sample-barcoded 5' primer and a J-beta primer mix. TCRdb re-analysed the 5' RACE reads in MiXCR, keeping a single row per CDR3 protein. The sample has 650,000 to 1,000,000 distinct CDR3 sequences, approximately 35% seen once. General study points: It was found that TCR beta diversity correlated strongly with the percentage of naive T cells. Without sorted subsets, naive and antigen-experienced compartments could not be conclusively compared. Diversity of TCR beta per million T cells declined in a roughly linear way with age.

The specimen sequenced was blood. V gene TRBV14 combines with J gene TRBJ2-3; TRBD1 matches at 7 bases. The TCR sequence derives from a man between 18 and 29 years old in good health. CDR3 coding DNA: TGTGCCAGCAGCGACACGCAGACAGGGTCTCGCACAGATACGCAGTATTTT. Amino acid sequence: CASSDTQTGSRTDTQYF.